This T cell receptor (beta chain) was profiled in a study of T cell clonotyping in hematopoietic cell transplantation. Study-wide findings and caveats: Cells were unsorted, so CD4 and CD8 contributions were not separated. Recipient TCR diversity dropped after transplant; expanded clonotypes rose from day 30 to 180.

CDR1 is MNHEY, CDR2 SVGAGI, per germline. V shed 4 bases and J shed 7 bases, with 20 bases lying between them. CDR3 length: 15 amino acids. A single count supports this clone. What it binds is unknown. Sequenced by immunoSEQ multiplex PCR; TCRdb stores in-frame clones only, minus some. The table shows some 14,000 clones, with about 93% occurring only once. The chain couples TRBV6-5 to TRBJ2-7; TRBD1 might be the D (6 bases). Sequences were derived from PBMCs, sampled 30 days after allogeneic stem cell transplant. The TCR sequence derives from a male patient aged 60 to 75 who had an allogeneic stem cell transplant from an unrelated donor, so the T cells may come from the graft donor. Some clones in this sample may be carry-over from other donors' samples. The CDR3 protein is CASSSGSGRGSEQYF. The CDR3 nucleotides read TGTGCCAGCAGTTCCGGGTCCGGCAGGGGATCTGAGCAGTACTTC.